This record concerns one T cell receptor (beta chain) sequence. Its target antigen remains unknown. Per-nucleotide qualities are absent, and no much larger clonotype sits a single base away. The data stem from a study of Tregs in tolerant kidney transplant recipients (dated by TCRdb to the late 2010s). For the study in its entirety: TCRbeta sequencing was used in the study to identify donor-specific regulatory T cells before combined kidney and bone marrow transplantation, and the identified cells were then tracked after transplant.

The transplants used related donors with nonmyeloablative bone marrow transplantation, and mixed chimerism in the human trials was transient. Unstimulated Tregs (CD4+CD25+CD127-), CD4+ non-Tregs (CD4+CD25-), CD4 and CD8 cells were FACS-sorted from thawed PBMCs. A few combined kidney and bone marrow transplant recipients from the ITN036ST trial were included as patients, and samples were available only from these trial subjects. Healthy control blood was separated into PBMCs by Ficoll density gradient and cryopreserved, and patient PBMCs were collected both before and after transplant. Study-wide conclusions, independent of this receptor: The study was limited by small patient numbers, and the findings need validation in larger populations and under other immunosuppression protocols. The most biologically relevant and donor-specific TCRbeta repertoire appeared to be identified by expanding Tregs with activated donor B cells. Biological reproducibility was not directly addressed, though technical replication error appeared minimal. For some patients the PCR primers changed over time, which made it impossible to compare the samples from those patients at the nucleotide level. In tolerant patients, donor-specific Tregs expanded more than Tregs overall, which suggests antigen-driven rather than nonspecific expansion.

For TCRbeta CDR3 sequencing, genomic DNA from the sorted cells was extracted using the QIAGEN DNeasy Blood and Tissue Kit. Through immunoSEQ, high-throughput TCRbeta CDR3 sequencing was done commercially, including PCR amplification with internal controls and bias correction. Processing in the source paper ran as follows. Unique productive TCRbeta sequences were defined by CDR3 nucleotide sequence where primers matched, and otherwise by CDR3 amino acid sequence together with Vbeta and Jbeta genes. As a correction for sorting error, sequences shared between sorted populations at a frequency ratio of 2:1 or less were discarded, and the remaining shared sequences were assigned to the higher population. A sequence was defined as donor-reactive if the sequence was expanded at least 5-fold in CFSE-low cells compared with unstimulated cells and had a frequency of at least 0.01% in CFSE-low cells. Repertoire divergence was quantified by Jensen-Shannon divergence using the top 100 TCRbeta sequences ranked by frequency. For samples with multiple sequencing runs, sorting error was corrected in each run separately before the runs were combined. As stored in TCRdb, this immuneACCESS dataset retains in-frame rearrangements with V and J assigned. A fraction of the clones does not appear; measured against another copy, unresolved V genes explain less than half of the discrepancy, and the remainder lacks a known reason. Clone size and V and J calls were adopted from that table, with D and trimming inferred from the DNA. The table for this sample lists roughly 52,000 clones; 90% to 95% of them were counted only once. The ten largest clones represent roughly 15% of the sample.

V is cut back by 3 bases and J by 6 bases, with 5 bases in the junction unmatched. The germline V gene provides CDR1 SGDLS and CDR2 YYNGEE. The CDR3 has 14 amino acids, counting the end cysteine and phenylalanine. Only the CDR3 portion is preserved as DNA: 42 bases, with reading frame beginning at the first base. This clonotype was sampled from a human patient who received a combined kidney and bone marrow transplant. After a transplant, the graft donor may have provided part of the T cells. The sample in question was CD8+ T cells from blood (PBMCs), obtained 24 months after the transplant. The V and J genes are TRBV9 and TRBJ2-2; 7 nucleotides in the junction match TRBD1. The CDR3: CASSGKGAAGELFF. The DNA is as follows: TGTGCCAGCAGCGGTAAGGGGGCGGCCGGGGAGCTGTTTTTT.